The following is a T cell receptor beta chain sequence with its context. This entry belongs to a study of human T cells and chemical hapten exposure. This CDR3 spans 14 amino acids. The germline CDR1 and CDR2 sequences are SGHAT and FQNNGV. The V gene lost 1 base and the J gene lost 6 bases, with 10 bases spanning the gap. The time point: patch test 2, 6 weeks after DPC sensitization. Specified treatment: therapeutic diphenylcyclopropenone sensitization with weekly scalp DPC. Each CDR3 protein is one row after TCRdb ran MiXCR on the RACE reads. This sample has about 54,000 distinct CDR3 sequences, with about 9.9% found just once.

The sequence was obtained from a woman aged 50 to 60 with alopecia areata. Some clones in this sample may be carry-over from other donors' samples. The chain has TRBV11-2 and TRBJ1-5; D uncertain. The sequences come from whole blood, collected in connection with sensitization to the hapten diphenylcyclopropenone (DPC). CDR3 amino acids: CASSLVPGGQPQHF. DNA of the CDR3: TGTGCCAGCAGCTTAGTACCAGGAGGTCAGCCCCAGCATTTT.